The T cell receptor beta chain under discussion was sequenced for a study of neurological immune-mediated disorders. It was by 5'RACE with 10-nucleotide random UMIs that the cDNA was made. TCRdb passed the 5' RACE reads through MiXCR, listing each CDR3 protein once. The data contain over 11,000 distinct CDR3 sequences, roughly 7% of them singletons. Serving as healthy controls were blood bank volunteers based in Maryland, USA. This clonotype has a count of ten or more. Antigen unknown. Study-wide results and limits: The expanded clones of different subjects shared no CDR3 amino acid sequences (suggesting private repertoires in all groups). HTLV-1-associated myelopathy had the most TCR clonal expansion, and multiple sclerosis had the least, less than healthy controls.

Sequenced: CD8+ T cells from blood. The TCR originated in a woman aged 35 to 49 in good health.

The CDR3 DNA follows: TGCGCCAGCAGAAACACCGGGGAGCTGTTTTTT. This codes for CASRNTGELFF. V is TRBV5-1 and J is TRBJ2-2; D is unclear. CDR1 and CDR2 (germline): SGHRS, YFSETQ. V was trimmed by 5 bases and J by 2 bases, leaving 1 base between them. This CDR3 has 11 amino acids.